This entry concerns a single T cell receptor (beta chain). As originally analysed: Scientists estimated how many nucleated cells there were by amplifying reference gene primers. Sequencing was performed with immunoSEQ multiplex PCR; in TCRdb, only in-frame clones are kept and a portion is missing. The DNA was the basis for D and trimming; V, J and clone size are from that table. Counted here are under 300,000 clones, over 75% occurring once; the ten biggest clones make up roughly 14%. These data originate in a study of blood T cell repertoires in COVID-19. The overall study: The United States, Italy and Spain supplied acute and convalescent COVID-19 samples. The cDNA or gDNA used as material had been derived from T cells, B-cell-depleted T cells, or PBMCs.

This CDR3 is 12 amino acids long. Germline assignment: CDR1 GTSNPN and CDR2 SVGIG (reference sequence). V was clipped by 5 bases and J by 6 bases; unmatched bases: 5. The chain has TRBV30 and TRBJ2-3; 7 bases align to TRBD1. This receptor was taken from a human donor in a cohort sampled during active COVID-19. Input material: peripheral blood. CDR3: CAWGTGADTQYF. CDR3 nucleotide sequence: TGTGCCTGGGGAACAGGGGCGGATACGCAGTATTTT.